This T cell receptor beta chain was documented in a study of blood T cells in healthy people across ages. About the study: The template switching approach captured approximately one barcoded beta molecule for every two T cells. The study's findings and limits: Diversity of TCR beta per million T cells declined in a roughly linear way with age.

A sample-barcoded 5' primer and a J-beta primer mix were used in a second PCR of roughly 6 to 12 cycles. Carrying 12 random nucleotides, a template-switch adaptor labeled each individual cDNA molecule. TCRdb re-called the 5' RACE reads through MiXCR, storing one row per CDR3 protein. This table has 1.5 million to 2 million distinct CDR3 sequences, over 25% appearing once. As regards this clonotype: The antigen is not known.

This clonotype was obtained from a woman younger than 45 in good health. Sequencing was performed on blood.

The CDR3 sequence: CASRLIREETQYF. CDR3 DNA sequence: TGTGCCAGCAGACTAATACGGGAAGAGACCCAGTACTTC. This chain joins TRBV11-2 and TRBJ2-5, with unresolved D. The germline V gene has CDR1 SGHAT and CDR2 FQNNGV. Trimming removed 6 bases from V and 3 bases from J, with 11 bases in between. The CDR3 runs to 13 residues.